What follows are 15 T cell receptor beta chains derived from one specimen sequenced in a study of blood T cell repertoires in COVID-19. Data came from immunoSEQ multiplex PCR; TCRdb stores just in-frame clones and leaves some out. Here the sample spans about 240,000 clones, around 90% being singletons. The source material was peripheral blood. Source of these receptors: a man younger than 45 with COVID-19, enrolled during active disease.

The chain uses TRBV11-3 and TRBJ2-2, with 8 bases aligning to TRBD1. The length of the CDR3 is 15 residues. V was clipped by 3 bases and J by 2 bases; unmatched bases: 2. The germline gives CDR1 SGHNT, CDR2 YENEEA. CDR3 DNA: TGTGCCAGCAGCTTTGACAGGGGAAACACCGGGGAGCTGTTTTTT. Residues: CASSFDRGNTGELFF.

This clone was observed a few times. V is TRBV18 and J is TRBJ1-4; no firm D call. Trimming left V 5 bases short and J 8 bases short, with 12 bases between. Germline V lookup: CDR1 KGHSH, CDR2 LQKENI. The CDR3 has 13 residues. DNA for the CDR3: TGTGCCAGCTCAGATGGAGGAGGCGAAAAACTGTTTTTT. The encoded protein is CASSDGGGEKLFF.

This clone was found once. The chain carries TRBV6-5 and TRBJ2-7; D might be TRBD1 (6 bases). In germline, CDR1 is MNHEY, CDR2 SVGAGI. The germline V and J ends were trimmed by 6 bases and 2 bases, with 11 bases remaining between them. This CDR3 is 13 amino acids long. CDR3 DNA: TGTGCCAGCAGGCAGGGACACCCCTACGAGCAGTACTTC. This codes for CASRQGHPYEQYF.

The gene calls are TRBV11-3 and TRBJ2-1; the D gene is possibly TRBD2 (5 bases). The germline gives CDR1 SGHNT, CDR2 YENEEA. V was clipped by 2 bases and J by 8 bases, with 10 bases between them. The CDR3 has 13 amino acids. CDR3 amino acids: CASSLSSGDEQFF. The CDR3 DNA follows: TGTGCCAGCAGCTTATCATCCGGGGATGAGCAGTTCTTC.

The chain carries TRBV7-6 and TRBJ1-1; D not resolved. V was shortened by 5 bases and J by 2 bases, with 15 bases between the two germline ends. The CDR3 is made up of 15 amino acids. The V gene's germline CDR1 is SGHVS and CDR2 FNYEAQ. The CDR3 nucleotides read TGTGCCAGCAGCGCACGTAATGGCAGAAACACTGAAGCTTTCTTT. Translating it yields CASSARNGRNTEAFF. Together with reference TRBV7-6 and TRBJ1-1, the CDR3 gives the full variable domain: GAGVSQSPRYKVTKRGQDVALRCDPISGHVSLYWYRQALGQGPEFLTYFNYEAQQDKSGLPNDRFSAERPEGSISTLTIQRTEQRDSAMYRCASSARNGRNTEAFFGQGTRLTVV.

This sequence joins TRBV2 and TRBJ1-5, with D possibly matching TRBD1 (5 bases). V was shortened by 5 bases and J by 1 base, with 15 bases between the two germline ends. The CDR3 has 16 residues. CDR1 and CDR2 (germline): SNHLY, FYNNEI. The CDR3 coding sequence is TGTGCCAGCAGTCGCGGCTTAGCAGGGAGCAATCAGCCCCAGCATTTT. This translates into CASSRGLAGSNQPQHF.

This chain links TRBV27 with TRBJ2-7, with 9 nucleotides matching TRBD1. Germline CDR1 MNHEY, CDR2 SMNVEV (reference sequence). V was clipped by 4 bases and J by 0 bases; unmatched bases: 7. The CDR3 totals 16 residues. In DNA form, the CDR3 reads TGTGCCAGCAGTTCAAGGGGACAGGGAAGCTCCTACGAGCAGTACTTC. Translation gives CASSSRGQGSSYEQYF.

This clone has just a few counts. This sequence joins TRBV7-9 and TRBJ2-7; the match to TRBD1 covers 10 bases. V was clipped by 2 bases and J by 13 bases; unmatched bases: 5. Looked up from germline, CDR1 is SEHNR and CDR2 is FQNEAQ (reference sequence). The CDR3 is made up of 12 amino acids. The DNA for the CDR3 is TGTGCCAGCAGCTTACCAGGGACAGGGGTTTACTTC. Translated, it gives CASSLPGTGVYF.

The chain employs TRBV12-2 and TRBJ1-5. TRBV12-2 counts as a pseudogene. CDR3 length: 17 amino acids. CDR3 in amino acids: CASRLWGYGLGRQPQHF. CDR3 nucleotides: TGTGCAAGTCGCTTGTGGGGTTACGGGTTGGGGAGACAGCCCCAGCATTTT.

This clone occurred once. The chain joins TRBV5-1 to TRBJ2-3, with D possibly TRBD2 on 6 matching bases. Germline V gives CDR1 SGHRS, CDR2 YFSETQ. Between the trimmed V and J ends, which lost 4 bases and 6 bases, there was a span of 18 bases. CDR3 length: 15 residues. Here the CDR3 DNA reads TGCGCCAGCAGCGCCGCGCGGGGAGTAGACGATACGCAGTATTTT. Protein product: CASSAARGVDDTQYF. Complete variable domain (other parts from reference TRBV5-1 and TRBJ2-3): KAGVTQTPRYLIKTRGQQVTLSCSPISGHRSVSWYQQTPGQGLQFLFEYFSETQRNKGNFPGRFSGRQFSNSRSEMNVSTLELGDSALYLCASSAARGVDDTQYFGPGTRLTVL.

The genes are TRBV30 and TRBJ1-3, with 7 bases fitting TRBD1. The CDR3 extends over 13 amino acids. The germline V gene encodes CDR1 GTSNPN and CDR2 SVGIG (reference sequence). V was clipped by 5 bases and J by 4 bases; unmatched bases: 5. The CDR3 coding sequence is TGTGCCTGGGAAGGACAGGCGGGAAACACCATATATTTT. Translated, it gives CAWEGQAGNTIYF.

This chain uses TRBV7-2 with TRBJ2-1; 10 bases agree with TRBD2. The CDR3 totals 14 residues. Germline assignment: CDR1 SGHTA and CDR2 FQGNSA. V lost 5 bases, J lost 10 bases, and 8 bases stayed unmatched. The DNA for the CDR3 is TGTGCCAGCAGCCAAGCGGCTAGCGGGGGCGAGCAGTTCTTC. This codes for CASSQAASGGEQFF. The whole variable domain, remainder taken from reference TRBV7-2 and TRBJ2-1, is GAGVSQSPSNKVTEKGKDVELRCDPISGHTALYWYRQSLGQGLEFLIYFQGNSAPDKSGLPSDRFSAERTGGSVSTLTIQRTQQEDSAVYLCASSQAASGGEQFFGPGTRLTVL.

This chain uses TRBV29-1 with TRBJ2-3, with TRBD2 matching over 7 bases. The CDR3 runs to 14 residues. With V trimmed by 5 bases and J by 1 base, 6 bases remained unmatched. Germline CDR1 reads SQVTM; CDR2 reads ANQGSEA. In DNA form, the CDR3 reads TGCAGCGTTCTCCGGGGGGTGGGCACAGATACGCAGTATTTT. It translates to CSVLRGVGTDTQYF.

The chain recombines TRBV5-1 with TRBJ1-1, with a weak D call TRBD1 (6 bases). The germline CDR1 and CDR2 sequences are SGHRS and YFSETQ. The CDR3 runs to 14 residues. The V gene lost 1 base and the J gene lost 1 base, with 8 bases spanning the gap. In nucleotides, the CDR3 is TGCGCCAGCAGCTTGACAGGGTGGAACACTGAAGCTTTCTTT. As protein: CASSLTGWNTEAFF.

This chain uses TRBV5-1 with TRBJ2-3, with D maybe TRBD2 (5 bases). Trimming removed 0 bases from V and 2 bases from J, with 10 bases in between. Germline values: CDR1 SGHRS, CDR2 YFSETQ. The CDR3 is 15 amino acids. The CDR3 reads CASSLDRGTTDTQYF. The CDR3 DNA reads as TGCGCCAGCAGCTTGGACCGGGGAACCACAGATACGCAGTATTTT.